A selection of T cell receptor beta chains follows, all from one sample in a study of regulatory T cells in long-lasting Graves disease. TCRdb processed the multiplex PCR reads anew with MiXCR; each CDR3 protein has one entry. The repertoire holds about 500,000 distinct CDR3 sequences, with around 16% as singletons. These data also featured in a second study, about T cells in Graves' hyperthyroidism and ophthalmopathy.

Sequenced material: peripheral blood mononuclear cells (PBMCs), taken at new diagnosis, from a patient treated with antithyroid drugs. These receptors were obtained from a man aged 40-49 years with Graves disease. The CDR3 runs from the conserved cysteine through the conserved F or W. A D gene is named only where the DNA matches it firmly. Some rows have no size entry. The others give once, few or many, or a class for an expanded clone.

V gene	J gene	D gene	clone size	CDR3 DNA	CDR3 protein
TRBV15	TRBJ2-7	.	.	TGTGCCACCAGTAAATTTGGGGGGCCCTCCTACGAGCAGTACTTC	CATSKFGGPSYEQYF
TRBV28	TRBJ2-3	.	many	TGTGCCAGCAGTTTATTTACAACTAGCACAGATACGCAGTATTTT	CASSLFTTSTDTQYF
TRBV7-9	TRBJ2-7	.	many	TGTGCCAGCAGCGGCCAGACTGGGAAGGAGCAGTACTTC	CASSGQTGKEQYF
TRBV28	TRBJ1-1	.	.	TGTGCCAGCAGTTTATGGGCAGGCGGGGACACTGAAGCTTTCTTT	CASSLWAGGDTEAFF
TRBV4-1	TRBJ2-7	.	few	TGCGCCAGCAGCCTCGACCCCTACAATGAGCAGTACTTC	CASSLDPYNEQYF
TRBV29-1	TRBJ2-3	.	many	TGCAGCGCCAAGCCTAGGACAGATACGCAGTATTTT	CSAKPRTDTQYF
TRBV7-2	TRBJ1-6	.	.	TGTGCCAGCAGCTATGCTGTCTGGGGGGTTCATCATTCACCCCTCCACTTT	CASSYAVWGVHHSPLHF
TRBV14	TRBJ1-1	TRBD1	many	TGTGCCAGCAGTAAATCAACAGGGGTTACTGAAGCTTTCTTT	CASSKSTGVTEAFF
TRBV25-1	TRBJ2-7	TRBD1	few	TGTGCCAGCAAGACATCGGACAGGGTGAGTGGATACTTC	CASKTSDRVSGYF
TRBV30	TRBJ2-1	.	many	TGTGCCTGGAGGTCTAGCAGGTACAATGAGCAGTTCTTC	CAWRSSRYNEQFF
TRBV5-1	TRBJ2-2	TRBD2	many	TGCGCCAGCAGCTTGGGACTAGCGGGAGAGAACACCGGGGAGCTGTTTTTT	CASSLGLAGENTGELFF
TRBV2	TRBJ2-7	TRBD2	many	TGTGCCAGCATCCTCCTTCTGAGCGGGAGCTACGAGCAGTACTTC	CASILLLSGSYEQYF
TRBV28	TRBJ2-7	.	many	TGTGCCAGCAGTTTAGGGGGGAGATCGAACGAGCAGTACTTC	CASSLGGRSNEQYF
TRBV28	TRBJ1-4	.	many	TGTGCCAGCAGTTTTGGAGGGAGTAATGAAAAACTGTTTTTT	CASSFGGSNEKLFF
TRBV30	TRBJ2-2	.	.	TGTGCCTGGAGCCCCCTCTACCCCACCGGGGAGCTGTTTTTT	CAWSPLYPTGELFF
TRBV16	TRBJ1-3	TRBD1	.	TGTGCCAGCAGCCAAGAGGTCGGACAGGGCCCCATATATTTT	CASSQEVGQGPIYF
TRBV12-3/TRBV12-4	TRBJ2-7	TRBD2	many	TGTGCCAGCAGTTTCGGGGGGATCGACGAGCAGTACTTC	CASSFGGIDEQYF
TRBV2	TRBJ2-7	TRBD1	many	TGTGCCAGCAGTGAAGGGGACAGGTCCTACGAGCAGTACTTC	CASSEGDRSYEQYF
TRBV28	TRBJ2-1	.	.	TGTGCCAGCAGTTCGTCCGGCACTCATTATGGGCAGTTCTTC	CASSSSGTHYGQFF
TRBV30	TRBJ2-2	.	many	TGTGCCTGGAGTGTAGGTAGAGGCTCATACACCGGGGAGCTGTTTTTT	CAWSVGRGSYTGELFF
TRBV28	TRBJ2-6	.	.	TGTGCCGGCAGCGTCTCTGGGGCCAACGTCCTGACTTTC	CAGSVSGANVLTF
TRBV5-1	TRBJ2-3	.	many	TGCGCCAGCAGCCTTTCATTGGATACGCAGTATTTT	CASSLSLDTQYF
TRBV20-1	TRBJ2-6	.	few	TGCAGTGCGCCCCTTCGGGGGCTAGGGGCCAACGTCCTGACTTTC	CSAPLRGLGANVLTF
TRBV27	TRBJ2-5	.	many	TGTGCCAGCAGTTTATTCCCGGGGTCCCTCAGGACCCAGTACTTC	CASSLFPGSLRTQYF
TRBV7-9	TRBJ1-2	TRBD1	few	TGTGCCAGCAGCTCTACAGGGGGGGAGCACTATGGCTACACCTTC	CASSSTGGEHYGYTF
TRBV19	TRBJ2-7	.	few	TGTGCCAGTAGTCTCTCATTGGAGGGCACCTACGAGCAGTACTTC	CASSLSLEGTYEQYF
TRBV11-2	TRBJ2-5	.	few	TGTGCCAGCAGCGCGACAGGGACTCAAGAGACCCAGTACTTC	CASSATGTQETQYF
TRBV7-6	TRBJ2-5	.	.	TGTGCCAGCAGCGGCGGGACTTACCAAGAGACCCAGTACTTC	CASSGGTYQETQYF
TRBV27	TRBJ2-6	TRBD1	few	TGTGCCAGCAGTTTTCTGGTTCGGGGTAGGGACAGGGCGAACTCTGGGGCCAACGTCCTGACTTTC	CASSFLVRGRDRANSGANVLTF
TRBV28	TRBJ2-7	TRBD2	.	TGTGCCAGCAGTTCCCGGGCTAGCGGGCCGCGCTACGAGCAGTACTTC	CASSSRASGPRYEQYF
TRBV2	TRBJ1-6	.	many	TGTGCCAGCCCCGCCGGGACAAACTCACCCCTCCACTTT	CASPAGTNSPLHF
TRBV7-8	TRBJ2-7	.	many	TGTGCCAGCACCTCTTCGCGGGGGCGCTCTAACGAGCAGTACTTC	CASTSSRGRSNEQYF
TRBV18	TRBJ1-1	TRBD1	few	TGTGCCAGCTCACCACGCTATAAGACAGGGTATTGGACTGAAGCTTTCTTT	CASSPRYKTGYWTEAFF
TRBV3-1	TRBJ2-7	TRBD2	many	TGTGCCAGCAGCTGGGGACTAGCGGGAGTATCACCCACTGGGACCGAGCAGTACTTC	CASSWGLAGVSPTGTEQYF
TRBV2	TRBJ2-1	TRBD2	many	TGTGCCAGCAGTGAAGTCTTGACTAGCGGGCGATACAATGAGCAGTTCTTC	CASSEVLTSGRYNEQFF
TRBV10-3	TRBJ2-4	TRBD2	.	TGTGCCATCAGTGGGACTAGCGGCGTGTCCAAAGACATTCAGTACTTC	CAISGTSGVSKDIQYF
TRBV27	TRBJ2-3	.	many	TGTGCCAGCATTTCCAGCGCGACTAGCACAGATACGCAGTATTTT	CASISSATSTDTQYF
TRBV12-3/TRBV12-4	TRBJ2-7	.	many	TGTGCCAGCAGAGGACCCTCCTACGAGCAGTACTTC	CASRGPSYEQYF
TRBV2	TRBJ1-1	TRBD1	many	TGTGCCAGCAGTCGACAGGGGGCCAGCACTGAAGCTTTCTTT	CASSRQGASTEAFF
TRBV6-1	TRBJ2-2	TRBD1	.	TGTGCCAGCAGGGGACAGGGGATCACCGGGGAGCTGTTTTTT	CASRGQGITGELFF
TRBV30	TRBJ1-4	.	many	TGTGCCTGGAGTGTACGGATTGCAGGGTTGGTGTTTTTT	CAWSVRIAGLVFF
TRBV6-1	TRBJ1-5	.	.	TGTGCCAGCAGTGAATCAGGACCTAGGCCCCAGCATTTT	CASSESGPRPQHF
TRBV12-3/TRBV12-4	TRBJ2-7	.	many	TGTGCCAGCAGTTTCGCAGGACTTAACTCCTACGAGCAGTACTTC	CASSFAGLNSYEQYF
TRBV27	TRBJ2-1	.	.	TGTGCCAGCAGTTTATCATCTCCTAACTCCTACAATGAGCAGTTCTTC	CASSLSSPNSYNEQFF
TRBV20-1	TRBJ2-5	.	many	TGCAGTGCTAGAGGGGGATACCAAGAGACCCAGTACTTC	CSARGGYQETQYF
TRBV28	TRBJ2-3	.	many	TGTGCCAGCAGTGGACAGCTCTTCACAGATACGCAGTATTTT	CASSGQLFTDTQYF
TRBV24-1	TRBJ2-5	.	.	TGTGCCACCAGTGATTTCGGGAGCAGGGGGTATGAGACCCAGTACTTC	CATSDFGSRGYETQYF
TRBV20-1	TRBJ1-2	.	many	TGCAGTGCTAGGGGCAATAACTATGGCTACACCTTC	CSARGNNYGYTF
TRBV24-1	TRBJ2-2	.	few	TGTGCCACCAGTGGCCCGAGGGGGGACACCGGGGAGCTGTTTTTT	CATSGPRGDTGELFF
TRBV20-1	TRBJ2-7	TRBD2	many	TGCAGTGCTGAACCGGGACTATCTGACGAGCAGTACTTC	CSAEPGLSDEQYF
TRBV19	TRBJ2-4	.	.	TGTGCCAGTAGTATAGATTGGACGAGCATTCAGTACTTC	CASSIDWTSIQYF
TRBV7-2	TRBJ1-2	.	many	TGTGCCAGCAGCTTAGTTCAGGGTTATGGCTACACCTTC	CASSLVQGYGYTF
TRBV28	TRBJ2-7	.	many	TGTGCCAGCAGTAAAGGAGGGGATTTCCCCGAGCAGTACTTC	CASSKGGDFPEQYF
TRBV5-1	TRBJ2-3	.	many	TGCGCCAGCCAACAAATCGGCACAGATACGCAGTATTTT	CASQQIGTDTQYF
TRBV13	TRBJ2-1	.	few	TGTGCCAGCAGCTTGTTCCCTTCCGGGGCAGGGGACAATGAGCAGTTCTTC	CASSLFPSGAGDNEQFF